These 3 T cell receptor beta chains were sequenced from one sample in a study of blood T cell repertoires in COVID-19. Sequencing was performed with immunoSEQ multiplex PCR; in TCRdb, only in-frame clones are kept and a portion is missing. Of roughly 250,000 clones listed, almost 85% are singletons. Sequenced input: peripheral blood. Receptors originate from a man aged 50 or older with acute or convalescent COVID-19.

The chain is built from TRBV29-1 and TRBJ1-2, with D perhaps matching TRBD1 (6 bases). The germline V and J ends were trimmed by 3 bases and 6 bases, with 8 bases remaining between them. This CDR3 contains 11 residues. CDR1 SQVTM and CDR2 ANQGSEA come from the germline V gene. The DNA of the CDR3 is TGCAGCGTTGACAGGGGCCATGGCTACACCTTC. It encodes CSVDRGHGYTF.

The V and J genes are TRBV19 and TRBJ2-2; 10 bases fit TRBD2. Trimming took 3 bases from V and 5 from J; bases not matched to a gene: 6. The CDR3 consists of 16 residues. Germline CDR1 is LNHDA and CDR2 is SQIVND (reference sequence). The CDR3 nucleotides read TGTGCCAGTAGTATTCAGCGGGGGGGCTCTACCGGGGAGCTGTTTTTT. It translates to CASSIQRGGSTGELFF.

This chain links TRBV24-1 with TRBJ2-5; D gene uncertain. CDR1 is KGHDR and CDR2 is SFDVKD in the germline V gene. The CDR3 is made up of 15 amino acids. Trimming cost V 1 base and J 4 bases, with 12 bases left between them. The chain's CDR3 is CATSDFSQAGETQYF. Written as DNA, the CDR3 is TGTGCCACCAGTGATTTCAGTCAGGCCGGAGAGACCCAGTACTTC.